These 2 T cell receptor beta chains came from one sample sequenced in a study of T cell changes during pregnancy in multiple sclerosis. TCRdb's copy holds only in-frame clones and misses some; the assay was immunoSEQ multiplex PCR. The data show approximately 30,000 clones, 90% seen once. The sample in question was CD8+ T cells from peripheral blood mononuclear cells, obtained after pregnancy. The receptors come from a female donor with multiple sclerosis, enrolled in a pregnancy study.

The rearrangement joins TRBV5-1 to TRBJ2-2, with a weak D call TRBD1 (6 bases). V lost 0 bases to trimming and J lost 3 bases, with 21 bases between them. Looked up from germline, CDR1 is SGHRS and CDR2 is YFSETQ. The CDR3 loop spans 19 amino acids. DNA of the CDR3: TGCGCCAGCAGCTTGGAAGGAAGAAGCAGGGGCAGATACACCGGGGAGCTGTTTTTT. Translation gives CASSLEGRSRGRYTGELFF.

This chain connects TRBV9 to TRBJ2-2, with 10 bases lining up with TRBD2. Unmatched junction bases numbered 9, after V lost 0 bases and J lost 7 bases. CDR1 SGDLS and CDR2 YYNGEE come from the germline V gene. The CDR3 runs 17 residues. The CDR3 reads CASSVVGSGGAGGELFF. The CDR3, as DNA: TGTGCCAGCAGCGTAGTAGGAAGCGGGGGGGCCGGCGGGGAGCTGTTTTTT.